Presented here are 3 T cell receptor beta chains from one specimen sequenced in a study of neurological immune-mediated disorders. A single record per CDR3 protein comes from TCRdb applying MiXCR to the 5' RACE reads. The sample has roughly 14,000 distinct CDR3 sequences, 7% seen once. Sequencing was done on a sample of CD8+ T cells from blood. Source of these receptors: a woman aged 40 to 50 in good health.

This clonotype was picked up many times. V is TRBV7-6 and J is TRBJ2-1, with D perhaps matching TRBD2 (5 bases). The germline V gene encodes CDR1 SGHVS and CDR2 FNYEAQ. V was shortened by 4 bases and J by 7 bases, with 11 bases between the two germline ends. The CDR3 has 13 amino acids. CDR3 nucleotides: TGTGCCAGCAGCTATACCGACTATAATGAGCAGTTCTTC. Protein sequence: CASSYTDYNEQFF.

Ten or more counts support this clonotype. V gene TRBV28 combines with J gene TRBJ2-7; TRBD2 agrees at 9 bases. V lost 5 bases and J lost 0; bases outside the gene matches: 8. The germline V gene encodes CDR1 MDHEN and CDR2 SYDVKM. CDR3 size: 16 residues. In DNA form, the CDR3 reads TGTGCCAGCAGTACCCGGACTAGCGCCAGCTCCTACGAGCAGTACTTC. This encodes CASSTRTSASSYEQYF.

There are many counts of this clonotype. The chain employs TRBV9 and TRBJ2-7, with 8 bases fitting TRBD2. Germline CDR1 is SGDLS and CDR2 is YYNGEE. V shed 3 bases, J shed 5 bases, and the junction held 13 bases outside the gene matches. The CDR3 totals 16 residues. The CDR3 loop reads CASSASWSGSFDEQYF. The CDR3 DNA reads as TGTGCCAGCAGCGCATCCTGGAGCGGGAGTTTCGACGAGCAGTACTTC.